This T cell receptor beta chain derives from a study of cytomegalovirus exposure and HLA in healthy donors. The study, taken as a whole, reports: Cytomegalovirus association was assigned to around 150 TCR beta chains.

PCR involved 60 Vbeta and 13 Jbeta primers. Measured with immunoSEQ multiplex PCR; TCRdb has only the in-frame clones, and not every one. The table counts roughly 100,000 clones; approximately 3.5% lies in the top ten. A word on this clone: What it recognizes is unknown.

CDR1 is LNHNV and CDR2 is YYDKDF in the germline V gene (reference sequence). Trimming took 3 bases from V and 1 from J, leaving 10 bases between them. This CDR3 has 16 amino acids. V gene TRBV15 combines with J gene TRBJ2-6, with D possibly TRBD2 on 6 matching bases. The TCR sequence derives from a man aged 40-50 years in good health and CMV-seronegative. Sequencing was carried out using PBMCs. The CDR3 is CATSRPGTSGANVLTF. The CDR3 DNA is TGTGCCACCAGCAGGCCGGGGACTTCTGGGGCCAACGTCCTGACTTTC. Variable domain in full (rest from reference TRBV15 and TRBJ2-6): DAMVIQNPRYQVTQFGKPVTLSCSQTLNHNVMYWYQQKSSQAPKLLFHYYDKDFNNEADTPDNFQSRRPNTSFCFLDIRSPGLGDTAMYLCATSRPGTSGANVLTFGAGSRLTVL.